This TCR beta chain was documented in a study of CD8+ T cells in alopecia areata (dated by TCRdb to about 2018). Study-level background: Treated patients were enrolled in an open-label pilot trial of oral tofacitinib, 5 to 10 mg twice daily, for moderate-to-severe alopecia areata. Tofacitinib was administered for 6 to 18 months, and 6 months of follow-up off drug were then conducted to assess delayed response and recurrence. The SALT score, which quantifies the percentage of affected scalp surface area, was used to measure disease severity in treated patients. The study used high-throughput TCRbeta sequencing to examine T cell clonal expansion in alopecia areata, in both the C3H/HeJ mouse model and human patients. Scalp tissue and sorted CD4+ and CD8+ peripheral blood T cells from patchy and totalis/universalis alopecia areata patients and from healthy controls were covered by human TCRbeta sequencing. Biopsies were taken from tofacitinib-treated patients at baseline and at 4 and 24 weeks of treatment, and a later scalp biopsy was taken in several of the tofacitinib-treated patients. Clonality in the scalp was compared among normal scalp (n=4), patchy alopecia areata scalp (n=8), and alopecia totalis/universalis scalp (n=8). RNA came from the PAXgene miRNA kit for fixed scalp, the miRNeasy kit for PBMCs, and the RNeasy kit for mouse skin. Amplification of TCRbeta CDR3 regions was done by immunoSEQ multiplex PCR using 35 Vbeta forward primers and 13 Jbeta reverse primers. Study-wide conclusions, independent of this receptor: Tofacitinib significantly lowered scalp clonality and the number of expanded CD8+ clones among the top 100 scalp clones. Higher clonality and more expanded CD8+ clones were observed in lesional scalp than in normal scalp, particularly in alopecia totalis/universalis, a finding suggestive of antigenic drive. Unlike mouse skin, which is dominated by gammadelta T cells, normal human skin has resident alphabeta T cells that are also sequenced, and this complicates analysis of the scalp TCR repertoire. Shared TCR sequences between patients were less evident than in mice, which may be partly attributable to HLA diversity in the patient population. Many expanded lesional clones were found to persist in scalp and blood during tofacitinib treatment, and relapse after treatment cessation may be partly explained by this persistence. The treated cohort was small, with a single nonresponder, so links between baseline CD8+ expansion and response need larger studies.

The time point label on this specimen signifies: less than five weeks on oral tofacitinib. Explained via the paper, the treatment or condition label denotes: oral pan-JAK inhibitor, 5-10 mg twice daily. Lesional scalp punch biopsies and peripheral blood were collected from alopecia areata patients. PBMCs were isolated by density centrifugation and stained for CD3, CD4 and CD8, after which CD4+ and CD8+ T cells were sorted on a FACSAria. Libraries came from the immunoSEQ multiplex PCR assay. For TCR sequencing, RNA was extracted from every sample and reverse transcribed into cDNA to serve as template. SuperScript III was used to make first-strand cDNA, primed with a 2:1 mix of oligo-dT and random hexamers. Amplification bias was assessed with a synthetic immune receptor repertoire, and residual bias was removed computationally. Under the source paper's analysis protocol: Raw reads were preprocessed to remove errors, and CDR3 was defined by IMGT conventions from the conserved cysteine to phenylalanine. Clonality was calculated as 1 minus Shannon entropy normalized by log2 of the number of productive unique TCRs. Whether scalp clones were CD4 or CD8 was inferred by matching scalp TCRbeta sequences against CD4 and CD8 repertoires sorted from blood. TCRdb limited this immuneACCESS table to in-frame rearrangements with V and J called. A share of clones is missing; checked studies link under half to unresolved V genes, and the rest is unexplained. The V and J calls and clone size come from that table; D and trimming were worked out from the DNA. The sample profile shows some 200,000 clones; more than 55% of them were found once. Less than 4% of the sample belongs to the ten largest clones.

As concerns this clone: Its specific antigen is unknown. No base-level quality is on record; no much larger clone is a single base apart.

The receptor comes from a human donor with alopecia areata. Sequenced here: CD4+ T cells sorted from blood, sampled at week 4, from a patient treated with tofacitinib.

The nucleotides are TGTGCCAGCATGGCTCGGGCAAGTAATCAGCCCCAGCATTTT. This sequence encodes CASMARASNQPQHF. This sequence uses TRBV2 and TRBJ1-5; no D gene can be assigned with confidence. The CDR3 goes from the cysteine to the phenylalanine over 14 residues. Only CDR3 DNA is held: 42 bases, read in frame from base 1. CDR1 and CDR2 are drawn from the germline V gene: SNHLY, FYNNEI. V is cut by 7 bases and J by 4 bases, and the space between the germline ends is 14 bases.